This TCR beta chain was obtained from a study of response to subunit inactivated influenza vaccine. TCRdb re-analysed the RT-PCR reads in MiXCR, keeping a single row per CDR3 protein. The data show approximately 490,000 distinct CDR3 sequences, 6.5% to 8% seen once. Germline trimming cut 0 bases from V and 6 bases from J; bases unmatched to any gene: 3. Germline CDR1 is SGHVS and CDR2 is FNYEAQ. The CDR3 loop spans 16 amino acids. Overall study findings and caveats: The authors offered the suggestion that each seasonal influenza vaccination recruits few new T cells.

This clonotype came up many times. The target antigen is unknown. The chain carries TRBV7-6 and TRBJ2-2; 11 positions match TRBD1. The clonotype comes from a man between 50 and 75 years old who received an inactivated influenza vaccine. Specimen: PBMCs from blood, collected roughly 24 months after vaccination. CDR3 sequence: CASSLAAGQGAGELFF. The CDR3 DNA reads as TGTGCCAGCAGCTTAGCGGCGGGACAGGGGGCCGGGGAGCTGTTTTTT.